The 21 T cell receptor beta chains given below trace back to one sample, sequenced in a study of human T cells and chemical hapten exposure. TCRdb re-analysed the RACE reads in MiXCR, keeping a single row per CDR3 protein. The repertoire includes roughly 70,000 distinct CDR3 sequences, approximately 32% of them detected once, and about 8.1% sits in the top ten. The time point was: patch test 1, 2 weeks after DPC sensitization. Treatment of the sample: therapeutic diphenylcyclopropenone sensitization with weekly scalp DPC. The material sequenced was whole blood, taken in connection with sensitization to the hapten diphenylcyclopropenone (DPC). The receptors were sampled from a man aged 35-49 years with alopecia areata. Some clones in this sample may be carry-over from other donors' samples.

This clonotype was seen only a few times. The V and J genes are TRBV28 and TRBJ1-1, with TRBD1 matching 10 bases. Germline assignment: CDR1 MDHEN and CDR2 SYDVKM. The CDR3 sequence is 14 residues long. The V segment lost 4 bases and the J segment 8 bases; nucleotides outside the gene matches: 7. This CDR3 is CASSSWTGGSEAFF. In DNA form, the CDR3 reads TGTGCCAGCAGTTCCTGGACAGGGGGAAGCGAAGCTTTCTTT.

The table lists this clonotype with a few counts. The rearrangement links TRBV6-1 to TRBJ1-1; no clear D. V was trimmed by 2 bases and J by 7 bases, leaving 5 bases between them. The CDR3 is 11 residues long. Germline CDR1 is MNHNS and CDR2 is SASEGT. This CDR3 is CASSERSEAFF. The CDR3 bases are TGTGCCAGCAGTGAAAGGAGTGAAGCTTTCTTT.

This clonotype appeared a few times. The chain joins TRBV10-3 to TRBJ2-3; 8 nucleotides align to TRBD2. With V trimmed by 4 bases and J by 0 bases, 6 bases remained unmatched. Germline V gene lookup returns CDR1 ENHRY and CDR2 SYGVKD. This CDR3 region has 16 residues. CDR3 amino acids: CAISGGRGVSTDTQYF. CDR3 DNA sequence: TGTGCCATCAGTGGCGGGCGGGGGGTTAGCACAGATACGCAGTATTTT.

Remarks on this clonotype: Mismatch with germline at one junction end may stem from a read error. For the CDR3, the DNA is TGTGCCAGCACCTCTCTCGGAGGGAACACTGAAACTTTCTTT. Protein sequence: CASTSLGGNTETFF. This sequence joins TRBV6-2 or TRBV6-3 and TRBJ1-1; D remains unclear. CDR1 is MNHEY and CDR2 is SVGEGT in the germline V gene. This CDR3 region has 14 residues.

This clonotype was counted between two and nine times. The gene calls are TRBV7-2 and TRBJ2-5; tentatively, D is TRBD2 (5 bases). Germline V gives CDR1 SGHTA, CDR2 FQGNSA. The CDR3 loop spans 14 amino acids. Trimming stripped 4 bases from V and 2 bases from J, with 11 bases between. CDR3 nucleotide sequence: TGTGCCAGCAGCTCTGGACTGCTACAAGAGACCCAGTACTTC. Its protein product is CASSSGLLQETQYF.

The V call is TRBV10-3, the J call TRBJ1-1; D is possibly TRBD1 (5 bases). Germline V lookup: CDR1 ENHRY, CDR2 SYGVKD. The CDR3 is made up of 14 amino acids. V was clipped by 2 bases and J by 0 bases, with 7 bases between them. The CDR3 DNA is TGTGCCATCAGTGAGGGAGGGGTGAACACTGAAGCTTTCTTT. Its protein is CAISEGGVNTEAFF.

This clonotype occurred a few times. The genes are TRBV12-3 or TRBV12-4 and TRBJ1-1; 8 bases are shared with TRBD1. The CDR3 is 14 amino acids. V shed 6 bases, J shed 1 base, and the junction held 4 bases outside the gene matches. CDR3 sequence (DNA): TGTGCCAGCAGCAACAGGGGGTCGAACACTGAAGCTTTCTTT. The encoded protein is CASSNRGSNTEAFF.

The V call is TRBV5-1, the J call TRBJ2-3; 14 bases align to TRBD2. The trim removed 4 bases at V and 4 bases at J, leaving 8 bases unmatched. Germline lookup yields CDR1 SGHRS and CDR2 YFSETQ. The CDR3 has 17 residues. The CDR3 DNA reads TGCGCCAGCAGCCGGGGACTAGCGGGAGCCGGCGCAGATACGCAGTATTTT. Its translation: CASSRGLAGAGADTQYF. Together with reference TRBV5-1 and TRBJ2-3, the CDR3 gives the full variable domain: KAGVTQTPRYLIKTRGQQVTLSCSPISGHRSVSWYQQTPGQGLQFLFEYFSETQRNKGNFPGRFSGRQFSNSRSEMNVSTLELGDSALYLCASSRGLAGAGADTQYFGPGTRLTVL.

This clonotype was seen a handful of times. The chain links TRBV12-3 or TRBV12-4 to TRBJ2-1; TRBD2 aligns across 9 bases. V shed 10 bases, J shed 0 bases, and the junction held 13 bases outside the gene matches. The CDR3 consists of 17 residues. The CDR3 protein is CATLGGGSGSSYNEQFF. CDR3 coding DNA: TGTGCCACCTTGGGGGGTGGTAGCGGGAGCTCCTACAATGAGCAGTTCTTC.

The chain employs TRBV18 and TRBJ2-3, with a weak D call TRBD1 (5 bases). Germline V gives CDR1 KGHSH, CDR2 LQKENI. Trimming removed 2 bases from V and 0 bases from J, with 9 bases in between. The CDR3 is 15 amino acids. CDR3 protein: CASSPGAESTDTQYF. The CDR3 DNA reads TGTGCCAGCTCACCAGGGGCGGAAAGCACAGATACGCAGTATTTT. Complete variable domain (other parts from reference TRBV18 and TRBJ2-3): NAGVMQNPRHLVRRRGQEARLRCSPMKGHSHVYWYRQLPEEGLKFMVYLQKENIIDESGMPKERFSAEFPKEGPSILRIQQVVRGDSAAYFCASSPGAESTDTQYFGPGTRLTVL.

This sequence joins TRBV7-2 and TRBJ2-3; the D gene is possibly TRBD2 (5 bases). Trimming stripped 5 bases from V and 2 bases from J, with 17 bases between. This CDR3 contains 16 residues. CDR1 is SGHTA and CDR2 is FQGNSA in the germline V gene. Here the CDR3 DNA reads TGTGCCAGCAGCCCTAGAGGGATAGCCTTCACAGATACGCAGTATTTT. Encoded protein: CASSPRGIAFTDTQYF.

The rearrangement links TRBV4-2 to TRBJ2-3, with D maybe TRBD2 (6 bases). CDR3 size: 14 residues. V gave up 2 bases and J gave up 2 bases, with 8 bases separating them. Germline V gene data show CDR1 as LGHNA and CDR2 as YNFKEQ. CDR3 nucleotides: TGTGCCAGCAGCCAAACTAGCTTCACAGATACGCAGTATTTT. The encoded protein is CASSQTSFTDTQYF.

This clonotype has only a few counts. The CDR3 here is CASSQGGLAGLGEQYF. Here the CDR3 DNA reads TGTGCCAGCAGCCAAGGCGGGCTAGCGGGATTAGGAGAGCAGTACTTC. This sequence joins TRBV3-1 and TRBJ2-7; 9 bases align to TRBD2. V gave up 1 base and J gave up 7 bases; unmatched junction bases: 11. The CDR3 is 16 residues long. Per germline, CDR1 LGHDT and CDR2 YNNKEL (reference sequence).

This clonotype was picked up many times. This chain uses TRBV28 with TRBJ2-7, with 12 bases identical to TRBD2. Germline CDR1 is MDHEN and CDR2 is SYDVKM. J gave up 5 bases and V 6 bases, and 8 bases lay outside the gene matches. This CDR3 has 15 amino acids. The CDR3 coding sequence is TGTGCCAGCAGGAACCGACTAGCGGGAGCCAACGAGCAGTACTTC. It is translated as CASRNRLAGANEQYF.

In nucleotides, the CDR3 is TGTGCCAGCAGTTTAAACAGGGTCAATCAGCCCCAGCATTTT. Translating gives CASSLNRVNQPQHF. This chain joins TRBV27 and TRBJ1-5; a weak D match, TRBD1 (6 bases). Per the germline V gene, CDR1 is MNHEY and CDR2 is SMNVEV (reference sequence). The ends were cut back, 2 bases at V and 3 bases at J, with 8 bases in the middle. This CDR3 is 14 amino acids long.

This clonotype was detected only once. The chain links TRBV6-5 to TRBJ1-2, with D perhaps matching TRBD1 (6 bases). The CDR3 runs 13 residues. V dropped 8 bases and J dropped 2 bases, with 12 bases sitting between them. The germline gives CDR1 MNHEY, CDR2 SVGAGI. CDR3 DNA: TGTGCCAGCCATTATGGGGGCAACTATGGCTACACCTTC. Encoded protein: CASHYGGNYGYTF.

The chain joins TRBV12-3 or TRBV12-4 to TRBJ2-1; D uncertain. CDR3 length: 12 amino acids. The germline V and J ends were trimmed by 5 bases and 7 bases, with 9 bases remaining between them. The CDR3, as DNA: TGTGCCAGCAGTCCCAGATGGAATGAGCAGTTCTTC. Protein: CASSPRWNEQFF.

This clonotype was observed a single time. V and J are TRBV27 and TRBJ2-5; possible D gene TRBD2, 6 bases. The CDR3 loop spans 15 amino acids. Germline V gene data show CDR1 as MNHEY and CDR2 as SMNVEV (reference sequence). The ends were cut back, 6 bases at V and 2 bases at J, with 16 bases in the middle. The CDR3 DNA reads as TGTGCCAGCAGAAACCCCGGGACTGGGCAAGAGACCCAGTACTTC. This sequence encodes CASRNPGTGQETQYF.

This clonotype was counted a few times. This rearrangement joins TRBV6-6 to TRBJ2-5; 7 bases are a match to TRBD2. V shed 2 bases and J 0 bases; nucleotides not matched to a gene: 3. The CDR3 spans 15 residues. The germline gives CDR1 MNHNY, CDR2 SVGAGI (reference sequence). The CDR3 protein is CASSYGGGNQETQYF. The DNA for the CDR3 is TGTGCCAGCAGTTACGGGGGAGGGAACCAAGAGACCCAGTACTTC.

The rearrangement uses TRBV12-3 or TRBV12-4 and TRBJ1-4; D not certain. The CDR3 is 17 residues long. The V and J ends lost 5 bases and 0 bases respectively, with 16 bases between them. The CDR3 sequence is CASSEGWTPSTNEKLFF. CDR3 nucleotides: TGTGCCAGCAGTGAAGGCTGGACCCCGTCAACTAATGAAAAACTGTTTTTT.

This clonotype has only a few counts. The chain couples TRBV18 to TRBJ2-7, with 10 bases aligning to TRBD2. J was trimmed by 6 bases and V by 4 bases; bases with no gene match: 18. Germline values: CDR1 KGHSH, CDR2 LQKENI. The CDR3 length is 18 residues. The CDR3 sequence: CASSLIPGGGTSDSEQYF. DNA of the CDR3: TGTGCCAGCTCACTGATCCCCGGAGGTGGGACTAGCGATTCCGAGCAGTACTTC.